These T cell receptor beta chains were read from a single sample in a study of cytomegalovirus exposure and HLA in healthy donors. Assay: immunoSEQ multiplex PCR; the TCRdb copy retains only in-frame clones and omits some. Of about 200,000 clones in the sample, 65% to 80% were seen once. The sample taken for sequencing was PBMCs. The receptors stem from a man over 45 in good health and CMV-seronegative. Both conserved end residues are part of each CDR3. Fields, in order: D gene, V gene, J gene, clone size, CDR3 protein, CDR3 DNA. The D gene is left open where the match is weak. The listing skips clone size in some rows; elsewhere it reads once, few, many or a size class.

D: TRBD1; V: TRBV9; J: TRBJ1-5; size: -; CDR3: CASSATGGGNQPQHF; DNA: TGTGCCAGCAGCGCAACAGGGGGTGGCAATCAGCCCCAGCATTTT
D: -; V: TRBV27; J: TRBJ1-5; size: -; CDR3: CASRLQGNNQPQHF; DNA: TGTGCCAGCCGTTTGCAGGGAAACAATCAGCCCCAGCATTTT
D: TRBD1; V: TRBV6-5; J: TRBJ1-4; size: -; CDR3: CASRDRGNEKLFF; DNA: TGTGCCAGCAGGGACAGGGGAAATGAAAAACTGTTTTTT
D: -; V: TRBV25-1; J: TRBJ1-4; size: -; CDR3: CASSDRNEKLFF; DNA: TGTGCCAGCAGTGACAGAAATGAAAAACTGTTTTTT
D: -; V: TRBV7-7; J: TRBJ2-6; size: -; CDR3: CASSSTRGGDSGANVLTF; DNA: TGTGCCAGCAGCTCGACCCGCGGAGGGGACTCTGGGGCCAACGTCCTGACTTTC
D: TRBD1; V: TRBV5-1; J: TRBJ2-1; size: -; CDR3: CASSFGTGQQISSYNEQFF; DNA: TGCGCCAGCAGCTTCGGGACAGGGCAACAAATCAGCTCCTACAATGAGCAGTTCTTC
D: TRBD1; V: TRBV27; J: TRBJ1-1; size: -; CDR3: CASTSGGWETEAFF; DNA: TGTGCCAGCACCTCAGGGGGCTGGGAAACTGAAGCTTTCTTT
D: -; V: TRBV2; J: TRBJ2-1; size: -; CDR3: CASRGPSSYNEQFF; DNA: TGTGCCAGCAGGGGTCCTAGCTCCTACAATGAGCAGTTCTTC
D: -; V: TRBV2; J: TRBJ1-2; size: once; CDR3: CASSGEGGVYTF; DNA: TGTGCCAGCAGCGGGGAGGGGGGTGTCTACACCTTC
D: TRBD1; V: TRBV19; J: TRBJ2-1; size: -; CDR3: CASSPRPGGIYNEQFF; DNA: TGTGCCAGTAGTCCTCGACCAGGGGGAATCTACAATGAGCAGTTCTTC
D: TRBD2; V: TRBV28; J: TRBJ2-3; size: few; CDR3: CASLRTSGTGDTQYF; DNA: TGTGCCAGCCTTCGGACTAGCGGGACGGGGGATACGCAGTATTTT
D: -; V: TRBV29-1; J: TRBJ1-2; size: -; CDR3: CSVEAGLGYGYTF; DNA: TGCAGCGTTGAGGCAGGACTTGGCTATGGCTACACCTTC
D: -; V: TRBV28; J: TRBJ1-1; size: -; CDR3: CASSPGGGNTEAFF; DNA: TGTGCCAGCTCCCCGGGAGGGGGGAACACTGAAGCTTTCTTT
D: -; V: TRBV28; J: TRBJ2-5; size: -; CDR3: CASSLSGGPQETQYF; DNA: TGTGCCAGCAGTTTATCAGGGGGGCCTCAAGAGACCCAGTACTTC
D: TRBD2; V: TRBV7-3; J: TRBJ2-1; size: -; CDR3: CASSILAGGYNEQFF; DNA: TGTGCCAGCAGCATACTAGCGGGGGGATACAATGAGCAGTTCTTC
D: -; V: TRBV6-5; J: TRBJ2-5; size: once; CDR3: CASSFSTDLKTQYF; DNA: TGTGCCAGCAGTTTCAGTACAGACCTGAAGACCCAGTACTTC
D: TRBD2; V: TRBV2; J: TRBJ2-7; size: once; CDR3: CASSQGLNYEQYF; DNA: TGTGCCAGCAGCCAGGGACTAAACTACGAGCAGTACTTC
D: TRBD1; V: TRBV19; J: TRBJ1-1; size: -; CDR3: CASSTRQGNTEAFF; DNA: TGTGCCAGTAGTACCAGACAGGGGAACACTGAAGCTTTCTTT